The clone carrying this TCR beta chain was counted a single time. These data come from a study of blood T cell repertoires in COVID-19. The overall study: T cells, B-cell-depleted T cells, or PBMCs supplied cDNA or gDNA.

Sequencing was performed with immunoSEQ multiplex PCR; in TCRdb, only in-frame clones are kept and a portion is missing. The sample has just over 60,000 clones; roughly four fifths are singletons. This CDR3 contains 15 residues. Germline V gene data show CDR1 as SGHDT and CDR2 as YYEEEE. V was pared by 4 bases and J by 7 bases, with 7 bases of the junction left unmatched. The clonotype originates from a man aged 55 to 70 with acute or convalescent COVID-19. This rearrangement joins TRBV5-6 to TRBJ1-6, with 8 bases fitting TRBD1. Sequencing was performed on peripheral blood. DNA of the CDR3: TGTGCCAGCAGCCGAGGACAGGGAAGCAATTCACCCCTCCACTTT. As protein: CASSRGQGSNSPLHF.